This TCR beta chain is drawn from a study of OX40 agonist ivuxolimab in advanced cancers. For the study at large: While on treatment, patients had intravenous ivuxolimab at 0.01 to 10 mg/kg every 2 weeks.

Sampling of blood occurred at baseline, cycle 4 day 1, and cycle 7 day 1. TCRdb keeps only in-frame clones here, not all; method: immunoSEQ multiplex PCR. The table includes roughly 140,000 clones, roughly 92% detected once. Trimming cost V 5 bases and J 3 bases, with 12 bases left between them. The CDR3 is 14 amino acids. The V gene's germline CDR1 is SGHTA and CDR2 FQGNSA. The source material was CD4+ or CD8+ T cells sorted from blood, sampled in a trial of the OX40 agonist ivuxolimab. The rearrangement joins TRBV7-2 to TRBJ2-3, with D unclear. This sequence was found in an adult with an advanced solid tumor such as melanoma, head and neck, liver or kidney cancer. The chain's CDR3 is CASSLTLETDTQYF. CDR3 nucleotides: TGTGCCAGCAGCCTCACCTTGGAGACAGATACGCAGTATTTT.